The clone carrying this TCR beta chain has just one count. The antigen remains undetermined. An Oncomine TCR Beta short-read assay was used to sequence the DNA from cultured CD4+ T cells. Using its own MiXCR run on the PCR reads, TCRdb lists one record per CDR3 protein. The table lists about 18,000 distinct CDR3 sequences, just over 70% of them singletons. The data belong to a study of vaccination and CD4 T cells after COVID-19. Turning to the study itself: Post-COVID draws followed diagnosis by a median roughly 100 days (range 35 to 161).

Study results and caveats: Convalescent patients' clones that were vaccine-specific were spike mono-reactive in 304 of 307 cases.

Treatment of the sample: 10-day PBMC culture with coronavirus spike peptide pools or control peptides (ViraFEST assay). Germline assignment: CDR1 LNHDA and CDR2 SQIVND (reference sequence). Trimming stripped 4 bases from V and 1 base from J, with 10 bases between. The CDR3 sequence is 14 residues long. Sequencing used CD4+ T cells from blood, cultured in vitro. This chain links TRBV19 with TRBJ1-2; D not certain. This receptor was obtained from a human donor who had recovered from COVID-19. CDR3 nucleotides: TGTGCCAGTAGTAGCGCCAGCTATAACTATGGCTACACCTTC. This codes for CASSSASYNYGYTF. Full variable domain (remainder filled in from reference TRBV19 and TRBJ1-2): DGGITQSPKYLFRKEGQNVTLSCEQNLNHDAMYWYRQDPGQGLRLIYYSQIVNDFQKGDIAEGYSVSREKKESFPLTVTSAQKNPTAFYLCASSSASYNYGYTFGSGTRLTVV.